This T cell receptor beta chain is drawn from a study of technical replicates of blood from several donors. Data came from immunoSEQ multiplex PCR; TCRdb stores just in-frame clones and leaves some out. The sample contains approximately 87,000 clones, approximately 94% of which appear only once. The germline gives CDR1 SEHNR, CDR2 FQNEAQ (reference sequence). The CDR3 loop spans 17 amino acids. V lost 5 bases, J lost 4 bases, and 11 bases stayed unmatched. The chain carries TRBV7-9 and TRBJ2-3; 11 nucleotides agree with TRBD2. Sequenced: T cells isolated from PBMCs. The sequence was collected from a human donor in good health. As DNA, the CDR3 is TGTGCCAGCAGCCAAACTTTAGCGGGGGGGCCCGCAGATACGCAGTATTTT. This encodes CASSQTLAGGPADTQYF.